The 19 T cell receptor beta chains in this list originate from one sample, sequenced in a study of regulatory T cells in long-lasting Graves disease. As for time point: newly diagnosed GD, antithyroid drugs for less than 3 months. RNA isolated from PBMCs was used to make the TCR library. Investigators prepared the TCR beta libraries by applying iRepertoire HTBI primers and Arm-PCR of CDR3 regions. From the multiplex PCR reads, TCRdb called clonotypes with MiXCR, one entry per CDR3 protein. The table records hundreds of thousands of distinct CDR3 sequences, 15% to 20% of them present only once. These data are also associated with another study on T cells in Graves' hyperthyroidism and ophthalmopathy.

The material sequenced was peripheral blood mononuclear cells (PBMCs), taken at new diagnosis, from a patient treated with antithyroid drugs. The receptor set was obtained from a man younger than 30 with Graves disease.

This clonotype occurred many times. V and J are TRBV2 and TRBJ1-1, with unresolved D. The germline CDR1 and CDR2 sequences are SNHLY and FYNNEI. The CDR3 length is 12 residues. Trimming took 6 bases from V and 1 from J, leaving 6 bases between them. The CDR3 region is CASSRWNTEAFF. In nucleotides, the CDR3 is TGTGCCAGCAGCCGCTGGAACACTGAAGCTTTCTTT.

The CDR3 loop reads CATSDTGAGGFNEQFF. CDR3 DNA: TGTGCCACCAGTGACACGGGGGCAGGGGGTTTCAATGAGCAGTTCTTC. This rearrangement joins TRBV24-1 to TRBJ2-1; D is possibly TRBD1 (7 bases). The CDR3 covers 16 residues. Germline V gene lookup returns CDR1 KGHDR and CDR2 SFDVKD. Deletions cut 4 bases from V and 6 bases from J, with 18 bases between.

This clonotype turned up a few times. The V call is TRBV3-1, the J call TRBJ2-7; 9 bases align to TRBD1. CDR1 is LGHDT, CDR2 YNNKEL, per germline (reference sequence). This CDR3 region has 14 residues. V shed 5 bases, J shed 3 bases, and the junction held 5 bases outside the gene matches. The DNA for the CDR3 is TGTGCCAGCAGCACCCGGACAGGGGACTACGAGCAGTACTTC. This encodes CASSTRTGDYEQYF.

Many counts were recorded for this clonotype. The chain couples TRBV30 to TRBJ2-1; D unclear. V was pared by 2 bases and J by 5 bases, with 4 bases between. This CDR3 spans 11 amino acids. Germline-derived CDR1 and CDR2 are GTSNPN and SVGIG (reference sequence). The CDR3 here is CAWSPDNEQFF. The CDR3 DNA reads as TGTGCCTGGAGTCCAGACAATGAGCAGTTCTTC.

This clonotype occurred a few times. V gene TRBV28 combines with J gene TRBJ1-6; 7 bases are a match to TRBD1. The CDR3 totals 18 residues. The trim removed 6 bases at V and 10 bases at J, leaving 21 bases unmatched. CDR1 MDHEN and CDR2 SYDVKM come from the germline V gene. The CDR3 DNA is TGTGCCAGCAGCATAGGACAGGTGGAGAATTTTCGGGACTCACCCCTCCACTTT. Its protein product is CASSIGQVENFRDSPLHF.

This clonotype was seen ten or more times. The chain is built from TRBV18 and TRBJ1-4, with TRBD1 as a possible D gene (6 bases). Germline V CDR1 and CDR2: KGHSH, LQKENI. This CDR3 spans 14 amino acids. Trimming stripped 3 bases from V and 10 bases from J, with 15 bases between. DNA of the CDR3: TGTGCCAGCTCACCCGACAGGCAAGAGGGAAAACTGTTTTTT. This sequence encodes CASSPDRQEGKLFF.

This clonotype turned up a few times. Here the CDR3 DNA reads TGCAGTGCTAGAGAGGCGAGCGGGAAGTCCTTTGATACGCAGTATTTT. Its translation: CSAREASGKSFDTQYF. The chain couples TRBV20-1 to TRBJ2-3; the match to TRBD2 covers 7 bases. V shed 0 bases and J 6 bases; nucleotides not matched to a gene: 12. This CDR3 has 16 residues. Per germline, CDR1 DFQATT and CDR2 SNEGSKA (reference sequence).

The J gene is TRBJ2-7, the V gene TRBV6-5; D perhaps matches TRBD2 (6 bases). Trimming removed 0 bases at V and 5 bases at J, with 14 bases between. This CDR3 has 15 residues. Germline CDR1 MNHEY, CDR2 SVGAGI. CDR3 nucleotide sequence: TGTGCCAGCAGTTACTCGGAGGAGGCGGGGAACGAGCAGTACTTC. Its translation: CASSYSEEAGNEQYF.

The V and J genes are TRBV5-1 and TRBJ1-4; D gene unclear. Germline assignment: CDR1 SGHRS and CDR2 YFSETQ. Trimming pared 0 bases from V and 12 bases from J, leaving 21 bases between. CDR3 length: 16 amino acids. The CDR3 nucleotides read TGCGCCAGCAGCTTGGCCGCGGGCGCCGGTATTGTGGAACTGTTTTTT. Amino acids: CASSLAAGAGIVELFF.

Regarding this clonotype: This may stem from a read error, because a much larger clone lies one nucleotide away. The chain couples TRBV3-1 to TRBJ2-1; a weak D match, TRBD1 (6 bases). The better agreement between TRBJ2-5 and the DNA end casts doubt on the J call. The germline V gene has CDR1 LGHDT and CDR2 YNNKEL (reference sequence). The CDR3 has 15 residues. DNA for the CDR3: TGTGCCAGCAGCCAAGGGACAGTAGTCCAAGGGACCCAGTACTTC. Its translation is CASSQGTVVQGTQYF.

This clonotype was seen a few times. The V gene is TRBV28, the J gene TRBJ1-5; a possible D gene is TRBD1 (5 bases). This CDR3 has 16 amino acids. V was cut by 3 bases and J by 0 bases, with 12 bases left in between. CDR1 and CDR2 (germline): MDHEN, SYDVKM. The CDR3 sequence is CASSFSGLYSNQPQHF. CDR3 nucleotide sequence: TGTGCCAGCAGTTTCTCGGGACTCTATAGCAATCAGCCCCAGCATTTT.

This clonotype occurred a few times. V gene TRBV5-1 combines with J gene TRBJ2-2; D tentatively reads TRBD1 or TRBD2 (5 bases each). Germline V CDR1 and CDR2: SGHRS, YFSETQ. This CDR3 spans 17 amino acids. Trimming stripped 4 bases from V and 0 bases from J, with 16 bases between. CDR3 sequence (DNA): TGCGCCAGCAGCCCACCCCGGGGCAGGGCGAACACCGGGGAGCTGTTTTTT. This codes for CASSPPRGRANTGELFF.

The rearrangement uses TRBV7-9 and TRBJ1-4; 12 positions match TRBD1. CDR1 and CDR2 from the germline V gene are SEHNR and FQNEAQ (reference sequence). The V segment lost 4 bases and the J segment 13 bases; nucleotides outside the gene matches: 10. The CDR3 runs 15 residues. The CDR3 nucleotides are TGTGCCAGCAGCTCCGCCGGGACAGGGGGCGCGGGACTGTTTTTT. Translation gives CASSSAGTGGAGLFF.

The sample holds a few counts of this clonotype. The rearrangement uses TRBV20-1 and TRBJ1-2; TRBD1 aligns across 8 bases. After removal of 6 bases from V and 3 bases from J, the junction contained 15 bases not matched to a gene. CDR3 length: 16 residues. In germline, CDR1 is DFQATT, CDR2 SNEGSKA (reference sequence). The DNA for the CDR3 is TGCAGTGCCCTCGACAGGGGAATAGGGCAATACTATGGCTACACCTTC. Translated, it gives CSALDRGIGQYYGYTF.

This clonotype was seen more than once but under ten times. V gene TRBV7-9 combines with J gene TRBJ1-2; D not resolved. Germline CDR1 and CDR2: SEHNR and FQNEAQ (reference sequence). The CDR3 runs 13 residues. V lost 8 bases to trimming and J lost 5 bases, with 15 bases between them. CDR3 region: CASGLTTVYGYTF. The CDR3 region has the DNA TGTGCCAGCGGATTGACAACGGTTTATGGCTACACCTTC.

This clonotype showed up many times. CDR3 residues: CASSDPRGTSGNEQFF. The CDR3 nucleotides read TGTGCCAGCAGTGACCCTCGGGGGACTAGCGGCAATGAGCAGTTCTTC. The chain recombines TRBV6-2 or TRBV6-3 with TRBJ2-1, with TRBD2 matching 11 bases. Germline values: CDR1 MNHEY, CDR2 SVGEGT. V trimming: 5 bases; J trimming: 6 bases; junction bases outside the gene matches: 9. CDR3 length: 16 amino acids.

On this clonotype: Being one base from a much bigger clone, this may be a read error. This chain joins TRBV20-1 and TRBJ1-1; no clear D. The CDR3 covers 13 residues. V was cut by 1 base and J by 1 base, with 7 bases left in between. Germline V gene data show CDR1 as DFQATT and CDR2 as SNEGSKA (reference sequence). The DNA for the CDR3 is TGCAGTGCTAGAGGGGAGTGGAACACTGAAGCTTTCTTT. Amino acids: CSARGEWNTEAFF.

This clonotype occurred many times. This rearrangement joins TRBV30 to TRBJ1-1; D gene uncertain. Trimming shortened V by 2 bases and J by 1 base, and 5 bases separated the two germline ends. Germline V gene lookup returns CDR1 GTSNPN and CDR2 SVGIG (reference sequence). This CDR3 has 12 amino acids. This chain's CDR3 is CAWSLPNTEAFF. CDR3 DNA sequence: TGTGCCTGGAGTTTACCGAACACTGAAGCTTTCTTT.

This clonotype was seen ten or more times. V usage is TRBV27 and J usage is TRBJ2-7; tentatively, D is TRBD2 (6 bases). The V end lost 5 bases, the J end lost 7 bases, and 24 bases lay between the germline ends. CDR3 length: 16 residues. Germline V gene sequence: CDR1 MNHEY, CDR2 SMNVEV (reference sequence). CDR3 in amino acids: CASSPGRGTLRREQYF. The CDR3 DNA is TGTGCCAGCAGTCCGGGACGGGGGACGCTTAGGCGGGAGCAGTACTTC.